This paragraph reports one T cell receptor (beta chain). Its antigen is unidentified. Trimming removed 5 bases from V and 1 base from J, with 12 bases in between. The CDR3 loop spans 14 amino acids. The germline CDR1 and CDR2 sequences are SNHLY and FYNNEI. The data derive from a study of T cell responses to AZD1222 COVID-19 vaccine. Study-wide results and caveats: Donors were chiefly white British, with a greater number of females, and clonal diversity was perhaps underestimated.

TCRdb's copy holds only in-frame clones and misses some; the assay was immunoSEQ multiplex PCR. Seen here are around 120,000 clones, approximately 83% observed once, and the top ten hold roughly 3.9%. The clonotype was recovered from an adult in good health. Sequences were derived from peripheral blood, sampled on day 0 of MenACWY control vaccination. This chain links TRBV2 with TRBJ2-7, with D tentatively TRBD2 (6 bases). DNA for the CDR3: TGTGCCAGCAGTCTTGCCGGGACTTCCTACGAGCAGTACTTC. Its translation is CASSLAGTSYEQYF.